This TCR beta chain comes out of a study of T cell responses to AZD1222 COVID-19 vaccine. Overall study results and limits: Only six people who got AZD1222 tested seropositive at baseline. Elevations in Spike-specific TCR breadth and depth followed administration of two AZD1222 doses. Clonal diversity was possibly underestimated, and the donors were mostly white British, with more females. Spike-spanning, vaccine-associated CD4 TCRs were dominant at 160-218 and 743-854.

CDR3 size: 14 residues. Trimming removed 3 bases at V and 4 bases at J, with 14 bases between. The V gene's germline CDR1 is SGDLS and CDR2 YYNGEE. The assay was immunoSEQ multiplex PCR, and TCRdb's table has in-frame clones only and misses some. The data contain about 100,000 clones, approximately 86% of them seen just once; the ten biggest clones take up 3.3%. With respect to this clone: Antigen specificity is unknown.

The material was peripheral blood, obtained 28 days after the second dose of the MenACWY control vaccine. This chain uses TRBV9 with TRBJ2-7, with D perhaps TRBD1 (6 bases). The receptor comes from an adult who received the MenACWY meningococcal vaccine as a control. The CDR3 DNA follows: TGTGCCAGCAGCGCCGGAACAGGGTTGTACGAGCAGTACTTC. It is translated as CASSAGTGLYEQYF.